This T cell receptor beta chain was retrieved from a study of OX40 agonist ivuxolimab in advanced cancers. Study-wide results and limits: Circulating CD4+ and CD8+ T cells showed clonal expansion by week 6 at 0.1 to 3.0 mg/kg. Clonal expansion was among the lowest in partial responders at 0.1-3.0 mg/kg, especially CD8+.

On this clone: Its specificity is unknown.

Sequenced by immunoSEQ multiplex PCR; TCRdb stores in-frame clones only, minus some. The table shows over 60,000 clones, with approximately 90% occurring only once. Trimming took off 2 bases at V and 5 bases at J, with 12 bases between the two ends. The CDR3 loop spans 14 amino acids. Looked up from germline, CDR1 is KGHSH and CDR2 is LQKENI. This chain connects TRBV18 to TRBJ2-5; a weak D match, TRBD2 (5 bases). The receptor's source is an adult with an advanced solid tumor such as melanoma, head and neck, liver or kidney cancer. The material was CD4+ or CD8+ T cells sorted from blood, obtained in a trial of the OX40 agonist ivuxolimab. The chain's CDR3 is CASSPDGLRETQYF. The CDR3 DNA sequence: TGTGCCAGCTCACCAGATGGACTCCGGGAGACCCAGTACTTC.